These 15 T cell receptor beta chains were sequenced from one sample in a study of T cell responses to AZD1222 COVID-19 vaccine. Assay used: immunoSEQ multiplex PCR; TCRdb lists only in-frame clones, some missing. Seen here are some 98,000 clones, approximately 84% observed once, and the top ten hold 12% to 15%. Sample: peripheral blood, taken 28 days after the second AZD1222 dose. The receptors were gathered from an adult who received the AZD1222 COVID-19 vaccine.

V usage is TRBV25-1 and J usage is TRBJ1-5; no definite D call. Germline loops: CDR1 MGHDK, CDR2 SYGVNS. The CDR3 is 14 residues long. Trimming left V 1 base short and J 7 bases short, with 11 bases between. CDR3 sequence (DNA): TGTGCCAGCAGTGAATCCTCCGGGTGGCAGCCCCAGCATTTT. Residues: CASSESSGWQPQHF.

This chain connects TRBV29-1 to TRBJ1-5, with 10 positions matching TRBD1. The germline CDR1 and CDR2 sequences are SQVTM and ANQGSEA. The V segment lost 4 bases and the J segment 6 bases; nucleotides outside the gene matches: 9. The CDR3 is made up of 15 amino acids. In DNA form, the CDR3 reads TGCAGCGTTGGGGGGGGACAGGGGACGAGTCAGCCCCAGCATTTT. Protein product: CSVGGGQGTSQPQHF.

The V gene is TRBV18, the J gene TRBJ2-5, with 7 bases aligning to TRBD2. The CDR3 runs to 15 residues. V lost 3 bases, J lost 0 bases, and 4 bases stayed unmatched. CDR1 and CDR2 (germline): KGHSH, LQKENI. CDR3 protein: CASSPTTSNQETQYF. CDR3 nucleotide sequence: TGTGCCAGCTCACCCACGACTAGCAACCAAGAGACCCAGTACTTC.

The chain uses TRBV18 and TRBJ1-1; possible D gene TRBD1, 6 bases. Trimming removed 7 bases at V and 2 bases at J, with 11 bases between. The CDR3 runs to 13 residues. CDR1 is KGHSH and CDR2 is LQKENI in the germline V gene. The CDR3 bases are TGTGCCAGCTTGAACAGGGAAAACACTGAAGCTTTCTTT. Translation: CASLNRENTEAFF.

The sample holds a few counts of this clone. The V and J genes are TRBV19 and TRBJ2-7; D is perhaps TRBD1 or TRBD2 (6 bases each). Germline lookup yields CDR1 LNHDA and CDR2 SQIVND (reference sequence). The V and J ends lost 6 bases and 0 bases respectively, with 15 bases between them. The CDR3 extends over 15 amino acids. The CDR3 loop is CASSTPGGASYEQYF. DNA of the CDR3: TGTGCCAGTAGCACACCCGGGGGCGCCTCCTACGAGCAGTACTTC.

This clone was seen a few times. The chain employs TRBV10-2 and TRBJ2-7, with 9 nucleotides matching TRBD1. This CDR3 is built from 15 residues. The V gene end was trimmed by 6 bases and the J gene end by 1 base; junction bases not matched to a gene: 7. The germline CDR1 and CDR2 sequences are WSHSY and SAAADI. The chain's CDR3 is CASRLGTGPSYEQYF. CDR3 in DNA: TGCGCCAGCAGGCTCGGGACAGGGCCATCCTACGAGCAGTACTTC.

V gene TRBV7-9 combines with J gene TRBJ2-7; 7 nucleotides align to TRBD2. Trimming at V came to 3 bases and at J to 5 bases, leaving 10 bases not matched to a gene. The CDR3 is made up of 15 amino acids. CDR1 and CDR2 (germline): SEHNR, FQNEAQ (reference sequence). CDR3 region: CASSLGQGGSDEQYF. The CDR3 region has the DNA TGTGCCAGCAGCTTGGGTCAGGGAGGGTCGGACGAGCAGTACTTC.

The table lists this clone with a count of one. The J gene is TRBJ2-1, the V gene TRBV19; D gene ambiguous. CDR1 is LNHDA and CDR2 is SQIVND in the germline V gene (reference sequence). V was cut by 8 bases and J by 6 bases, with 26 bases left in between. The CDR3 totals 17 residues. CDR3 sequence reads: CASAYRVSHTAFNEQFF. In nucleotides, the CDR3 is TGTGCCAGTGCCTACCGGGTTAGTCACACCGCTTTCAATGAGCAGTTCTTC.

The chain carries TRBV27 and TRBJ2-3; 11 nucleotides line up with TRBD1. Germline-derived CDR1 and CDR2 are MNHEY and SMNVEV (reference sequence). This CDR3 region has 13 residues. Trimming removed 3 bases from V and 8 bases from J; junction bases left unmatched: 1. The CDR3 DNA reads TGTGCCAGCAGTTTGGGACAGGGGGTTACGCAGTATTTT. Amino acid sequence: CASSLGQGVTQYF.

The chain employs TRBV28 and TRBJ1-2, with D hard to call. This CDR3 spans 13 amino acids. The germline CDR1 and CDR2 sequences are MDHEN and SYDVKM. Between the trimmed V and J ends, which lost 6 bases and 6 bases, there was a span of 14 bases. In nucleotides, the CDR3 is TGTGCCAGCAGGGATTCCTCGACGGATGGCTACACCTTC. It encodes CASRDSSTDGYTF.

The CDR3 DNA follows: TGTGCCAGCAGGCCACCCCCTGGGGGTGGGAACTATGGCTACACCTTC. Protein: CASRPPPGGGNYGYTF. The V call is TRBV28, the J call TRBJ1-2; a weak D match, TRBD1 (5 bases). This CDR3 contains 16 residues. V was clipped by 6 bases and J by 2 bases, with 19 bases between them. Germline CDR1 reads MDHEN; CDR2 reads SYDVKM.

J is TRBJ1-1 and V is TRBV24-1, with no clear D. Germline V CDR1 and CDR2: KGHDR, SFDVKD. This CDR3 comprises 15 residues. Trimming took off 3 bases at V and 1 base at J, with 11 bases between the two ends. The CDR3 DNA is TGTGCCACCAGTGATGGCGGGCTGGGGAACACTGAAGCTTTCTTT. Translation gives CATSDGGLGNTEAFF.

The chain has TRBV18 and TRBJ2-7; 9 bases agree with TRBD1. CDR3 size: 15 residues. V was pared by 3 bases and J by 6 bases, with 9 bases of the junction left unmatched. Germline values: CDR1 KGHSH, CDR2 LQKENI. CDR3 nucleotide sequence: TGTGCCAGCTCACCTCGGGGGACAGGGTTAGGCGAGCAGTACTTC. As protein: CASSPRGTGLGEQYF.

The chain recombines TRBV2 with TRBJ1-1; no reliable D call. The CDR3 sequence is 13 residues long. The V gene lost 7 bases and the J gene lost 1 base, with 10 bases spanning the gap. Per germline, CDR1 SNHLY and CDR2 FYNNEI. In nucleotides, the CDR3 is TGTGCCAGCACCCGGAGCGCGAACACTGAAGCTTTCTTT. Translation: CASTRSANTEAFF. The complete variable domain, with remaining parts taken from reference TRBV2 and TRBJ1-1, reads EPEVTQTPSHQVTQMGQEVILRCVPISNHLYFYWYRQILGQKVEFLVSFYNNEISEKSEIFDDQFSVERPDGSNFTLKIRSTKLEDSAMYFCASTRSANTEAFFGQGTRLTVV.

CDR3 amino acids: CASREGPFPYGYTF. CDR3 coding DNA: TGTGCCAGCAGAGAGGGTCCTTTCCCCTATGGCTACACCTTC. V usage is TRBV19 and J usage is TRBJ1-2; no firm D call. The germline V gene encodes CDR1 LNHDA and CDR2 SQIVND (reference sequence). CDR3 length: 14 amino acids. Trimming removed 9 bases at V and 4 bases at J, with 18 bases between. The full variable domain, rest sourced from reference TRBV19 and TRBJ1-2, is DGGITQSPKYLFRKEGQNVTLSCEQNLNHDAMYWYRQDPGQGLRLIYYSQIVNDFQKGDIAEGYSVSREKKESFPLTVTSAQKNPTAFYLCASREGPFPYGYTFGSGTRLTVV.